Listed here is a single TCR beta chain. Its antigen is unknown. The data were obtained in a study of siplizumab effects on memory and regulatory T cells. Sequenced by immunoSEQ multiplex PCR; TCRdb stores in-frame clones only, minus some. The sample consists of over 85,000 clones, approximately 90% of them appearing once. Study-wide points: A mean of approximately 70% of mappable alloreactive CD4+ clones were Treg-derived with siplizumab, compared with 25% to 30% in controls.

Germline-derived CDR1 and CDR2 are DFQATT and SNEGSKA (reference sequence). CDR3 size: 11 residues. Trimming shortened V by 3 bases and J by 7 bases, and 9 bases separated the two germline ends. Sequenced material: CD4+ T cells sorted from blood. The rearrangement joins TRBV20-1 to TRBJ1-2; no definite D call. This receptor was identified in a human donor in good health. The DNA for the CDR3 is TGCAGTGCTAGGGCCTCGGGTGGCTACACCTTC. Its protein is CSARASGGYTF.